These 14 T cell receptor beta chains originate from one sample sequenced in a study of T cells after yellow fever vaccination. TCRdb itself ran the 5' RACE reads through MiXCR, one entry per CDR3 protein. The sample includes about 320,000 distinct CDR3 sequences, roughly 7% of them seen just once. This specimen was PBMCs, taken about 49 days after the first yellow fever vaccination. The source of these receptors is a man aged 18 to 35 who received the YFV17D yellow fever vaccine.

The table lists this clonotype with many counts. This chain joins TRBV10-3 and TRBJ1-1, with 10 nucleotides matching TRBD1. Germline trimming cut 9 bases from V and 5 bases from J; bases unmatched to any gene: 6. Germline V CDR1 and CDR2: ENHRY, SYGVKD. The CDR3 is made up of 13 amino acids. In DNA, the CDR3 is TGTGCCATGGGACAGGGGAGTCGTACTGAAGCTTTCTTT. It codes for CAMGQGSRTEAFF.

V and J are TRBV4-1 and TRBJ1-4, with TRBD1 matching over 7 bases. The ends lost 4 bases at V and 2 bases at J; junction bases unmatched: 10. This CDR3 is built from 17 residues. Germline V gene sequence: CDR1 MGHRA, CDR2 YSYEKL. DNA of the CDR3: TGCGCCAGCAGCCCTAGGGACAGTTCCGTGACTAATGAAAAACTGTTTTTT. Amino acids: CASSPRDSSVTNEKLFF.

This clonotype occurred a few times. This rearrangement joins TRBV7-9 to TRBJ1-1, with D possibly matching TRBD1 (5 bases). The CDR3 is 14 amino acids. Germline assignment: CDR1 SEHNR and CDR2 FQNEAQ (reference sequence). V was pared by 5 bases and J by 4 bases, with 14 bases between. The CDR3 spells CASSRKQAATEAFF. CDR3 coding DNA: TGTGCCAGCAGCCGAAAACAGGCCGCCACTGAAGCTTTCTTT.

This clonotype occurred many times. The rearrangement uses TRBV16 and TRBJ2-6, with unresolved D. Trimming cost V 5 bases and J 0 bases, with 8 bases left between them. This CDR3 has 15 residues. Germline values: CDR1 KGHSY, CDR2 FQNENV. CDR3 nucleotides: TGTGCCAGCAGCTCCAGTATCTCTGGGGCCAACGTCCTGACTTTC. This codes for CASSSSISGANVLTF. Together with reference TRBV16 and TRBJ2-6, the CDR3 gives the full variable domain: GEEVAQTPKHLVRGEGQKAKLYCAPIKGHSYVFWYQQVLKNEFKFLISFQNENVFDETGMPKERFSAKCLPNSPCSLEIQATKLEDSAVYFCASSSSISGANVLTFGAGSRLTVL.

The table lists this clonotype with many counts. The rearrangement uses TRBV6-2 or TRBV6-3 and TRBJ2-1; 11 positions agree with TRBD2. The CDR3 has 13 residues. In germline, CDR1 is MNHEY, CDR2 SVGEGT. V shed 7 bases, J shed 6 bases, and the junction held 2 bases outside the gene matches. CDR3 sequence reads: CASMLAGGNEQFF. The CDR3 DNA reads as TGTGCCAGCATGCTAGCGGGGGGCAATGAGCAGTTCTTC.

The rearrangement joins TRBV4-2 to TRBJ1-2; 9 nucleotides align to TRBD1. The CDR3 is 15 amino acids. The V gene end was trimmed by 4 bases and the J gene end by 2 bases; junction bases not matched to a gene: 5. Germline CDR1 and CDR2: LGHNA and YNFKEQ. CDR3 region: CASSPGQGVNYGYTF. CDR3 DNA: TGTGCCAGCAGCCCGGGACAGGGAGTAAACTATGGCTACACCTTC.

The chain uses TRBV19 and TRBJ2-5; TRBD2 agrees at 8 bases. V lost 3 bases, J lost 7 bases, and 4 bases stayed unmatched. The CDR3 extends over 13 amino acids. Looked up from germline, CDR1 is LNHDA and CDR2 is SQIVND (reference sequence). The CDR3 spells CASSIGREATQYF. DNA for the CDR3: TGTGCCAGTAGTATCGGGAGGGAGGCGACCCAGTACTTC.

This clonotype was seen ten or more times. The gene calls are TRBV11-2 and TRBJ2-7, with D maybe TRBD2 (7 bases). This CDR3 spans 16 amino acids. V shed 0 bases and J shed 2 bases, with 14 bases lying between them. The V gene's germline CDR1 is SGHAT and CDR2 FQNNGV. The CDR3 DNA reads as TGTGCCAGCAGCTTAGATTCAGGGGAGGGACCCTACGAGCAGTACTTC. It yields the protein CASSLDSGEGPYEQYF.

This CDR3 is CASSPWDTSYEQYF. In DNA, the CDR3 is TGTGCCAGTAGTCCTTGGGACACATCCTACGAGCAGTACTTC. J is TRBJ2-7 and V is TRBV19; the D gene is possibly TRBD1 (6 bases). Germline V gene lookup returns CDR1 LNHDA and CDR2 SQIVND (reference sequence). The CDR3 runs 14 residues. V was trimmed by 5 bases and J by 1 base, leaving 12 bases between them.

Only a few counts were recorded for this clonotype. This rearrangement joins TRBV5-1 to TRBJ2-6, with D possibly called TRBD1 or TRBD2 (5 bases each). Trimming pared 1 base from V and 0 bases from J, leaving 14 bases between. CDR1 is SGHRS and CDR2 is YFSETQ in the germline V gene. The CDR3 consists of 18 residues. CDR3 nucleotide sequence: TGCGCCAGCAGCTTGAGAAGTCCAGGGAGCTCTGGGGCCAACGTCCTGACTTTC. Protein: CASSLRSPGSSGANVLTF.

This chain connects TRBV29-1 to TRBJ1-2; D unclear. The germline V gene encodes CDR1 SQVTM and CDR2 ANQGSEA. Between the trimmed V and J ends, which lost 3 bases and 1 base, there was a span of 9 bases. The CDR3 spans 13 residues. CDR3 DNA: TGCAGCGTTGAGGACCGACTTAACTATGGCTACACCTTC. Its translation is CSVEDRLNYGYTF.

This clonotype was seen a few times. The chain recombines TRBV5-5 with TRBJ2-3, with D possibly matching TRBD2 (5 bases). The V end lost 0 bases, the J end lost 5 bases, and 10 bases lay between the germline ends. Germline-derived CDR1 and CDR2 are SGHKS and YYEKEE (reference sequence). The CDR3 has 14 residues. CDR3 region: CASSLVPAGDTQYF. In DNA form, the CDR3 reads TGTGCCAGCAGCTTGGTGCCGGCGGGAGATACGCAGTATTTT.

The chain uses TRBV27 and TRBJ2-3, with 7 nucleotides matching TRBD1. The CDR3 contains 16 residues. CDR1 and CDR2 (germline): MNHEY, SMNVEV (reference sequence). Losses at the gene ends were 3 bases for V and 2 bases for J; bases not matched to a gene: 8. Here the CDR3 reads CASSFRDSPITDTQYF. CDR3 DNA: TGTGCCAGCAGTTTCCGGGACAGTCCCATCACAGATACGCAGTATTTT.

The chain joins TRBV29-1 to TRBJ1-2, with D maybe TRBD1 (5 bases). CDR3 length: 13 amino acids. Per the germline V gene, CDR1 is SQVTM and CDR2 is ANQGSEA. V lost 8 bases and J lost 7, with 20 bases in between. CDR3 DNA sequence: TGCAGCTCATGGAATCCGGGACTCTCTGGCTACACCTTC. It codes for CSSWNPGLSGYTF.